One and the same sample provided the 5 T cell receptor beta chains below, sequenced in a study of CD8+CD57+ T cells in acquired aplastic anemia. Template material for TCR beta VDJ and CDR3 profiling consisted of genomic DNA. A single record per CDR3 protein comes from TCRdb applying MiXCR to the reads. The repertoire holds around 200,000 distinct CDR3 sequences, with under 65% as singletons. The sequencing input was sorted CD4+, CD8+, or CD8+CD57+ T cells (not recorded which) from PBMCs. Receptors were obtained from a human donor in good health.

The V and J genes are TRBV5-1 and TRBJ1-2; no clear D gene. The CDR3 sequence is 13 residues long. Germline V lookup: CDR1 SGHRS, CDR2 YFSETQ. V lost 6 bases and J 5 bases, leaving 14 bases between the germline ends. CDR3: CASTSKEGYGYTF. CDR3 DNA: TGCGCCAGCACCTCCAAAGAAGGTTATGGCTACACCTTC.

This clonotype was seen a few times. J is TRBJ1-2 and V is TRBV5-1; weak D call: TRBD1 (5 bases). The V gene lost 2 bases and the J gene lost 7 bases, with 12 bases spanning the gap. The CDR3 covers 13 residues. The germline CDR1 and CDR2 sequences are SGHRS and YFSETQ. CDR3 in DNA: TGCGCCAGCAGCTTTCTACCCCAGGGTGGCTACACCTTC. Protein: CASSFLPQGGYTF.

This clonotype has ten or more counts. The V gene is TRBV10-3, the J gene TRBJ2-7; D uncertain. From germline, CDR1 is ENHRY and CDR2 SYGVKD. The CDR3 has 13 residues. V lost 3 bases and J 2 bases, leaving 8 bases between the germline ends. CDR3 in DNA: TGTGCCATCAGTGATGCCTATCCCTACGAGCAGTACTTC. It translates to CAISDAYPYEQYF.

The chain employs TRBV20-1 and TRBJ2-3; D call uncertain. The CDR3 covers 12 residues. Germline loops: CDR1 DFQATT, CDR2 SNEGSKA (reference sequence). V gave up 0 bases and J gave up 5 bases, with 6 bases separating them. The CDR3: CSARDYLDTQYF. Written as DNA, the CDR3 is TGCAGTGCTAGAGATTATCTAGATACGCAGTATTTT.

As to this clonotype: One end of the junction fails to match germline, which may point to a read error. The rearrangement joins TRBV28 to TRBJ2-5; TRBD2 aligns across 16 bases. CDR1 is MDHEN, CDR2 SYDVKM, per germline. The CDR3 runs to 19 residues. CDR3 sequence: CASSLGGTSGREYQEAQYF. As DNA, the CDR3 is TGTGCCAGCAGTTTGGGAGGGACTAGCGGGAGGGAGTACCAAGAGGCCCAGTACTTC.